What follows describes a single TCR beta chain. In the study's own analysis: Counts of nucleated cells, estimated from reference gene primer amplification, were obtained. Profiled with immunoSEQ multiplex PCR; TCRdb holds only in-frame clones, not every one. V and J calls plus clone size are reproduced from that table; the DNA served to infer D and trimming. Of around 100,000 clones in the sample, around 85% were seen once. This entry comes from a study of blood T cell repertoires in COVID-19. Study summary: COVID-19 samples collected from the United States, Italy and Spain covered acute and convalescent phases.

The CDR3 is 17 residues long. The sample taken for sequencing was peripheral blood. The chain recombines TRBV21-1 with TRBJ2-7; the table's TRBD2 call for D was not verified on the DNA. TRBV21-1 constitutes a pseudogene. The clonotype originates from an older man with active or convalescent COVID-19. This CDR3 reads CASSPHSPGLGAYEQYF. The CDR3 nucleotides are TGTGCCAGCAGCCCCCATAGTCCGGGACTAGGGGCCTACGAGCAGTACTTC.